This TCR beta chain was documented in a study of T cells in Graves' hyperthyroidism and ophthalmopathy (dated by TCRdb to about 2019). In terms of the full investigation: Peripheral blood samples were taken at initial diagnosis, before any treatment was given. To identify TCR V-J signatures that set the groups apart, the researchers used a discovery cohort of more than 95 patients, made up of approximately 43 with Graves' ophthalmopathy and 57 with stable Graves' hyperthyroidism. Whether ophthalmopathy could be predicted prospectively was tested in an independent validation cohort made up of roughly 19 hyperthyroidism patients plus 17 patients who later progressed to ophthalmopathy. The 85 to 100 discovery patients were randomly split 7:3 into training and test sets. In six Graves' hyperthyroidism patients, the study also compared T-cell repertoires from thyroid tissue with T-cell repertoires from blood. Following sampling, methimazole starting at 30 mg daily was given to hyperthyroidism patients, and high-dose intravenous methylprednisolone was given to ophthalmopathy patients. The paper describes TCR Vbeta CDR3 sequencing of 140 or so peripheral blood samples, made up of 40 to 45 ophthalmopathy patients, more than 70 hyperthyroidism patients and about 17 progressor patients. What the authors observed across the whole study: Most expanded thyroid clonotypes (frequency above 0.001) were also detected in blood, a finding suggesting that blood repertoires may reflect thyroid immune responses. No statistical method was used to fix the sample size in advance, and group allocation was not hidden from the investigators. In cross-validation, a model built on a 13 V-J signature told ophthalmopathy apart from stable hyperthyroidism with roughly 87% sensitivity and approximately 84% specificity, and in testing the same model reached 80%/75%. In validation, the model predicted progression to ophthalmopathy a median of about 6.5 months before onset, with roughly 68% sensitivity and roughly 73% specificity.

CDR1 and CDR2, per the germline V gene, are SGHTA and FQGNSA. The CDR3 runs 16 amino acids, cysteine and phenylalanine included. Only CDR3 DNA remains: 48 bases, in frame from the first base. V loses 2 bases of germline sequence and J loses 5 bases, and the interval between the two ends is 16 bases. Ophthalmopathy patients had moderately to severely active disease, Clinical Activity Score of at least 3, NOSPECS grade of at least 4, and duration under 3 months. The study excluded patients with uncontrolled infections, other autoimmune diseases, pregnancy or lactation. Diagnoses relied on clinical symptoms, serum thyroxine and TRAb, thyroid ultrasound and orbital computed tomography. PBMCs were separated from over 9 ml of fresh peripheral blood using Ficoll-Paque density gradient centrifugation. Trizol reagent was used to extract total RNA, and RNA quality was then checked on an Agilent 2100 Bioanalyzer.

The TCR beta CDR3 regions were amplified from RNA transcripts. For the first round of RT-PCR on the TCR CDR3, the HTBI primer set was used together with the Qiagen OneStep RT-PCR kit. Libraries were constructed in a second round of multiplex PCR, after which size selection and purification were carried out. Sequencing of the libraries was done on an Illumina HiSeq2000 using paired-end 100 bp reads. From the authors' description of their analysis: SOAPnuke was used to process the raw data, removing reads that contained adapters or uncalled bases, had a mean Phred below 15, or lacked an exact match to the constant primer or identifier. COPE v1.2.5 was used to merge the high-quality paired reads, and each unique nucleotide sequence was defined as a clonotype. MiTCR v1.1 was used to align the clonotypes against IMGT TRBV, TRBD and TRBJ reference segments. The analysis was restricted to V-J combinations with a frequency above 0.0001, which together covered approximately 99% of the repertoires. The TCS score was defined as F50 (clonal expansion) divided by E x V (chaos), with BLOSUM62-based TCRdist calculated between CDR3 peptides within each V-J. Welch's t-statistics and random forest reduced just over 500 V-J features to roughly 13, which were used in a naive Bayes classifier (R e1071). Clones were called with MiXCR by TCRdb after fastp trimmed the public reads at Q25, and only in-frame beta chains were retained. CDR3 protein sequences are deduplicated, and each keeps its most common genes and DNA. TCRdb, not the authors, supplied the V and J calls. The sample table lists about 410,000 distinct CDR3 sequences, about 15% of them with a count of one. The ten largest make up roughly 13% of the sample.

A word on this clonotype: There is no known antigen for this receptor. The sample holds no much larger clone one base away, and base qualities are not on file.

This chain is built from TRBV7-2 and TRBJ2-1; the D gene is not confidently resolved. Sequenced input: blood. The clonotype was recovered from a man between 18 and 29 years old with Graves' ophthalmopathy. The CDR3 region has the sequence CASSLWAPTENNEQFF. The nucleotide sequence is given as TGTGCCAGCAGCTTATGGGCTCCGACCGAGAACAATGAGCAGTTCTTC.